This note documents a single TCR beta chain sequence. The data were taken from a study of cytomegalovirus exposure and HLA in healthy donors. The PCR contained 60 Vbeta and 13 Jbeta primers. Generated by immunoSEQ multiplex PCR, the TCRdb table keeps only in-frame clones and is missing some. The repertoire includes 130,000 to 150,000 clones, roughly 70% of them detected once, and 4.3% sits in the top ten. With 4 bases removed from V and 0 bases from J, the gap between germline ends came to 9 bases. The germline V gene encodes CDR1 MGHRA and CDR2 YSYEKL. The CDR3 covers 15 residues. This TCR came from a young man in good health and CMV-seropositive. Sequenced material: PBMCs. V is TRBV4-1 and J is TRBJ1-4, with no clear D. In nucleotides, the CDR3 is TGCGCCAGCAGCCTGAGGCATACAACTAATGAAAAACTGTTTTTT. As protein: CASSLRHTTNEKLFF.